The sequence of this T cell receptor beta chain was determined in a study of blood T cells in healthy people across ages. Study-wide results and caveats: Per million T cells, TCR beta diversity dropped roughly linearly as age increased.

Each sample used at least 6.5 million PBMCs. This clonotype was counted at least ten times. Its antigen is not identified. Looked up from germline, CDR1 is DFQATT and CDR2 is SNEGSKA (reference sequence). V gave up 5 bases and J gave up 7 bases; unmatched junction bases: 9. There are 13 residues in the CDR3. The authors ran a second PCR of about 6 to 11 cycles using a sample-barcoded 5' primer and a J-beta primer mix. Every single cDNA molecule received a tag from a template-switch adaptor with 12 random nucleotides. TCRdb reanalysed the 5' RACE reads using MiXCR and keeps one entry per CDR3 protein. Of about 810,000 distinct CDR3 sequences listed, around 36% are singletons.

Sequencing was performed on blood. The sequence was collected from a man between 18 and 29 years old in good health. The J gene is TRBJ2-3, the V gene TRBV20-1; the match to TRBD1 covers 7 bases. Here the CDR3 DNA reads TGCAGTGCTGGGGACAGATACTCCTATACGCAGTATTTT. It codes for CSAGDRYSYTQYF.